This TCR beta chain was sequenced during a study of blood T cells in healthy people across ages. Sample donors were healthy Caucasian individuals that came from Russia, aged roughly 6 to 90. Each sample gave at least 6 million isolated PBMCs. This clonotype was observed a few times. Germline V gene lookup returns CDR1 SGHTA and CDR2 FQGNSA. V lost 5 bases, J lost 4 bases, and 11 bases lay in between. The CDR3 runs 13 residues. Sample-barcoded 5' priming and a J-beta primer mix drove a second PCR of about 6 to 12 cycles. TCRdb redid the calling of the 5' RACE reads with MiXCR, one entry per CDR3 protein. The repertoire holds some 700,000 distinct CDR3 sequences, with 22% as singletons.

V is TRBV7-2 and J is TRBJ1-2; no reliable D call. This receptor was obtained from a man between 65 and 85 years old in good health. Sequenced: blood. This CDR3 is CASSPLGLYGYTF. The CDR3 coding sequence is TGTGCCAGCAGCCCTTTAGGCCTCTATGGCTACACCTTC.